One and the same sample provided the 18 T cell receptor beta chains below, sequenced in a study of T-cell reconstitution after alpha-beta-depleted transplantation in children. Construction of the TCRbeta library involved unique molecular identifiers. MiXCR was run by TCRdb on the PCR reads, yielding one entry per CDR3 protein. The sample includes 450,000 to 500,000 distinct CDR3 sequences, around 12% of them seen just once. The sequencing here drew on PBMCs from the stem cell graft donor, taken from the stem cell graft. The receptors come from a human donor who donated a stem cell graft to a child with combined immunodeficiency.

This chain links TRBV5-6 with TRBJ1-1; D gene uncertain. Looked up from germline, CDR1 is SGHDT and CDR2 is YYEEEE. The CDR3 has 17 residues. V was shortened by 4 bases and J by 0 bases, with 19 bases between the two germline ends. CDR3 bases: TGTGCCAGCAGCCCTTATTACAAGTATAGTATGAACACTGAAGCTTTCTTT. Translated: CASSPYYKYSMNTEAFF.

This clonotype appeared many times. The chain has TRBV7-2 and TRBJ2-1; 7 bases map to TRBD1. V shed 4 bases and J 7 bases; nucleotides not matched to a gene: 13. The germline V gene has CDR1 SGHTA and CDR2 FQGNSA. This CDR3 is built from 16 residues. Written as DNA, the CDR3 is TGTGCCAGCAGCTCACGTGTTGGGACAGCTACTAATGAGCAGTTCTTC. Translated, it gives CASSSRVGTATNEQFF. Full variable domain (rest looked up from reference TRBV7-2 and TRBJ2-1): GAGVSQSPSNKVTEKGKDVELRCDPISGHTALYWYRQSLGQGLEFLIYFQGNSAPDKSGLPSDRFSAERTGGSVSTLTIQRTQQEDSAVYLCASSSRVGTATNEQFFGPGTRLTVL.

This clonotype was seen at least ten times. The chain links TRBV27 to TRBJ2-1, with unresolved D. CDR3 length: 16 residues. CDR1 is MNHEY and CDR2 is SMNVEV in the germline V gene (reference sequence). With 4 bases removed from V and 2 bases from J, the gap between germline ends came to 15 bases. CDR3 sequence: CASSSPLRYTYNEQFF. The CDR3 DNA reads as TGTGCCAGCAGTTCCCCCCTGAGGTATACCTACAATGAGCAGTTCTTC.

This chain uses TRBV7-2 with TRBJ2-1, with D perhaps given as TRBD1 or TRBD2 (5 bases each). Trimming took 3 bases from V and 5 from J, leaving 17 bases between them. The germline V gene encodes CDR1 SGHTA and CDR2 FQGNSA. The CDR3 has 16 amino acids. CDR3 in DNA: TGTGCCAGCAGCTTCCCACAGGACGGGACCAACAATGAGCAGTTCTTC. Amino acid sequence: CASSFPQDGTNNEQFF.

The rearrangement uses TRBV11-3 and TRBJ2-2; D not resolved. The CDR3 spans 14 residues. The V end was cut by 5 bases, the J end by 5 bases, with 12 bases between. CDR1 SGHNT and CDR2 YENEEA come from the germline V gene. The CDR3 sequence is CASSPDVVTGELFF. DNA for the CDR3: TGTGCCAGCAGCCCGGACGTCGTTACCGGGGAGCTGTTTTTT.

This clonotype was recorded many times. The chain recombines TRBV7-2 with TRBJ2-1, with a possible D match to TRBD1 (6 bases). This CDR3 is built from 15 residues. Per germline, CDR1 SGHTA and CDR2 FQGNSA. V was clipped by 3 bases and J by 0 bases, with 9 bases between them. CDR3 in DNA: TGTGCCAGCAGCTTCGACAGGAGCTCCTACAATGAGCAGTTCTTC. Its protein product is CASSFDRSSYNEQFF.

This sequence joins TRBV20-1 and TRBJ2-7; 11 bases line up with TRBD2. The CDR3 contains 19 residues. J gave up 7 bases and V 0 bases, and 20 bases lay outside the gene matches. Germline CDR1 and CDR2: DFQATT and SNEGSKA (reference sequence). The DNA for the CDR3 is TGCAGTGCTAGAGATGATCGTCCCGTTGGGCTAGCGGGAGGAAAAGAGCAGTACTTC. Amino acids: CSARDDRPVGLAGGKEQYF.

This clonotype was seen a handful of times. The chain uses TRBV4-3 and TRBJ2-3; D gene ambiguous. In germline, CDR1 is LGHNA, CDR2 YSLEER. The CDR3 length is 15 residues. V was cut by 1 base and J by 0 bases, with 8 bases left in between. The CDR3 DNA sequence: TGCGCCAGCAGCCAAGCGGTGGGGAGCACAGATACGCAGTATTTT. Protein sequence: CASSQAVGSTDTQYF.

The sample holds many counts of this clonotype. The chain links TRBV29-1 to TRBJ2-2, with TRBD2 matching over 13 bases. This CDR3 spans 17 amino acids. Germline loops: CDR1 SQVTM, CDR2 ANQGSEA. V dropped 7 bases and J dropped 4; count of bases not matched to a gene: 12. CDR3 DNA: TGCAGCGCCCTAGGACTAGCGGGAGCCGAGGGCACCGGGGAGCTGTTTTTT. Translated, it gives CSALGLAGAEGTGELFF.

This clonotype occurred many times. The CDR3 nucleotides read TGTGCCAGCAGTCGGGGCCTTTACGAGCAGTACTTC. Translation gives CASSRGLYEQYF. V is TRBV6-2 or TRBV6-3 and J is TRBJ2-7; tentatively, D is TRBD1 or TRBD2 (5 bases each). CDR1 and CDR2 from the germline V gene are MNHEY and SVGEGT. This CDR3 contains 12 residues. Trimming removed 5 bases from V and 4 bases from J, with 9 bases in between.

This clonotype was picked up a small number of times. The rearrangement uses TRBV7-2 and TRBJ2-1; D is perhaps TRBD1 or TRBD2 (5 bases each). This CDR3 spans 16 amino acids. V dropped 5 bases and J dropped 10 bases, with 24 bases sitting between them. Germline CDR1 SGHTA, CDR2 FQGNSA. CDR3 amino acids: CASSPKLGQGVGEQFF. The DNA of the CDR3 is TGTGCCAGCAGCCCGAAACTAGGGCAGGGCGTGGGAGAGCAGTTCTTC.

This chain uses TRBV5-1 with TRBJ1-1; D might be TRBD1 (6 bases). This CDR3 is built from 14 residues. V lost 7 bases and J 2 bases, leaving 15 bases between the germline ends. Germline V gives CDR1 SGHRS, CDR2 YFSETQ. The CDR3 DNA sequence: TGCGCCAGCCGCTACAGGGATTCAAACACTGAAGCTTTCTTT. Amino acids: CASRYRDSNTEAFF.

This clonotype showed up just a few times. V is TRBV20-1 and J is TRBJ2-1; the match to TRBD1 covers 7 bases. Trimming took 5 bases from V and 2 from J; bases not matched to a gene: 12. CDR1 is DFQATT and CDR2 is SNEGSKA in the germline V gene (reference sequence). This CDR3 is built from 16 residues. This CDR3 reads CSAQIDRVGPYNEQFF. CDR3 nucleotide sequence: TGCAGTGCTCAGATAGACAGGGTCGGACCCTACAATGAGCAGTTCTTC.

This clonotype was counted a few times. V is TRBV6-6 and J is TRBJ1-1; D is uncertain. The CDR3 has 12 amino acids. Deletions cut 11 bases from V and 4 bases from J, with 14 bases between. The germline V gene has CDR1 MNHNY and CDR2 SVGAGI (reference sequence). The CDR3 region is CASIVAGTEAFF. CDR3 in DNA: TGTGCCTCGATCGTCGCGGGCACTGAAGCTTTCTTT.

This clonotype was recorded many times. The CDR3 DNA follows: TGTGCCAGCAGTTACCAAGACACAGATACGCAGTATTTT. Protein: CASSYQDTDTQYF. V and J are TRBV6-5 and TRBJ2-3; D is unclear. The V and J ends lost 2 bases and 2 bases respectively, with 5 bases between them. CDR1 is MNHEY and CDR2 is SVGAGI in the germline V gene. CDR3 length: 13 amino acids.

The rearrangement links TRBV14 to TRBJ2-1, with D perhaps matching TRBD2 (6 bases). The CDR3 length is 13 residues. From germline, CDR1 is SGHDN and CDR2 FVKESK. V was cut by 8 bases and J by 2 bases, with 10 bases left in between. Written as DNA, the CDR3 is TGTGCCAGCGGCGGGATTCCCTACAATGAGCAGTTCTTC. Protein: CASGGIPYNEQFF.

This clonotype was picked up a small number of times. This sequence joins TRBV5-1 and TRBJ2-3; D is unresolved. The CDR3 is 14 amino acids. Per germline, CDR1 SGHRS and CDR2 YFSETQ. Trimming took 4 bases from V and 0 from J, leaving 9 bases between them. The DNA for the CDR3 is TGCGCCAGCAGCGCACAACCTAGCACAGATACGCAGTATTTT. This codes for CASSAQPSTDTQYF. Variable domain in full (rest from reference TRBV5-1 and TRBJ2-3): KAGVTQTPRYLIKTRGQQVTLSCSPISGHRSVSWYQQTPGQGLQFLFEYFSETQRNKGNFPGRFSGRQFSNSRSEMNVSTLELGDSALYLCASSAQPSTDTQYFGPGTRLTVL.

J is TRBJ2-7 and V is TRBV6-2 or TRBV6-3; TRBD1 agrees at 9 bases. Trimming at V came to 5 bases and at J to 0 bases, leaving 11 bases not matched to a gene. CDR3 length: 17 residues. Germline CDR1 and CDR2: MNHEY and SVGEGT. The CDR3 DNA is TGTGCCAGCAGTCGCTTACCTGGACAGGGGAGCTCCTACGAGCAGTACTTC. Its translation is CASSRLPGQGSSYEQYF.